The present T cell receptor (beta chain) was sequenced within a study of Ad26.COV2.S vaccination and SARS-CoV-2 variants. Overall study context: Trial arm assignment for the donor was COV1001 Ad26.COV2.S. Into the muscle, Ad26.COV2.S was dosed once or twice, 56 days apart.

General study findings and limits: Analyses of TCR breadth and depth may have underestimated total T cell responses.

As concerns this clone: Its antigen remains unidentified.

Treatment specified: 19 received Ad26.COV2.S at low or high dose, single or two shots; several received placebo; per-sample allocation not given. Day 63 after the first vaccine or placebo injection was the time point for sampling. Assay: immunoSEQ multiplex PCR; the TCRdb copy retains only in-frame clones and omits some. The sample includes some 250,000 clones, 88% of them seen just once. Germline V CDR1 and CDR2: SGHNT, YENEEA. The CDR3 runs 15 residues. V shed 1 base and J shed 7 bases, with 14 bases lying between them. This TCR came from a person aged 18-65 years who received the Ad26.COV2.S COVID-19 vaccine or a placebo. V is TRBV11-3 and J is TRBJ2-4, with a possible D match to TRBD2 (6 bases). The sequences come from peripheral blood, collected in a trial of Ad26.COV2.S vaccine versus placebo. The chain's CDR3 is CASSLGRGSTNIQYF. The CDR3 nucleotides read TGTGCCAGCAGCTTAGGGCGGGGTTCGACGAACATTCAGTACTTC.